The 25 T cell receptor beta chains listed next were all sequenced from one sample in a study of human T cells and chemical hapten exposure (dated by TCRdb to the early 2020s). The library was built by means of RACE. The sequencer listed for this sample is NextSeq 500. TCRdb reanalyzed the raw reads on its own, using fastp at Q25 for trimming and MiXCR for clone calling, and kept in-frame beta chains. Rows are combined by CDR3 protein, so each entry shows the most common genes and DNA. This sample is represented by some 330,000 distinct CDR3 sequences; approximately 5.8% of them were singletons. Over 7% of the sample is in the top ten clones. Reading the label with the study, this specimen's time point is: pre-sensitization, week 0. According to the study, the label for this sample's treatment or condition signals: therapeutic diphenylcyclopropenone sensitization with weekly scalp DPC. This material consisted of whole blood, taken in connection with sensitization to the hapten diphenylcyclopropenone (DPC). These receptors were collected from a woman younger than 30 with alopecia areata. Some clones in this sample may be carry-over from other donors' samples.

The CDR3 nucleotides are TGTGCCAGCAGAATGAGGGGCGGCTACACCTTC. Translating gives CASRMRGGYTF. V and J are TRBV2 and TRBJ1-2, with a weak D call TRBD1 (5 bases). The V end was cut by 6 bases, the J end by 8 bases, with 10 bases between. The CDR3 spans 11 residues. Germline CDR1 reads SNHLY; CDR2 reads FYNNEI.

This clonotype was detected many times. The chain links TRBV29-1 to TRBJ2-3, with 15 bases identical to TRBD2. CDR3 size: 19 residues. V dropped 7 bases and J dropped 4; count of bases not matched to a gene: 18. Per the germline V gene, CDR1 is SQVTM and CDR2 is ANQGSEA. CDR3 coding DNA: TGCAGCGGTGCCCTAAGTCGGACTAGCGGGGGGGCATGGGCAGATACGCAGTATTTT. Translated, it gives CSGALSRTSGGAWADTQYF.

In this sample, this clonotype turned up many times. The V and J genes are TRBV10-3 and TRBJ2-7, with 7 bases lining up with TRBD1. The germline V gene encodes CDR1 ENHRY and CDR2 SYGVKD. The CDR3 loop spans 13 amino acids. Trimming at V came to 4 bases and at J to 3 bases, leaving 3 bases not matched to a gene. The CDR3 DNA reads as TGTGCCATCAGTGGACAGGGAAACTACGAGCAGTACTTC. Encoded protein: CAISGQGNYEQYF.

This clonotype was recorded a few times. The gene calls are TRBV6-2 or TRBV6-3 and TRBJ2-1, with a weak D call TRBD2 (6 bases). The germline V and J ends were trimmed by 4 bases and 10 bases, with 11 bases remaining between them. From germline, CDR1 is MNHEY and CDR2 SVGEGT. There are 12 residues in the CDR3. The CDR3 DNA reads TGTGCCAGCAGTTTGCGGGAACCCGAGCAGTTCTTC. Its translation: CASSLREPEQFF.

This sequence joins TRBV4-2 and TRBJ2-7, with D possibly matching TRBD2 (5 bases). Trimming removed 6 bases from V and 3 bases from J, with 12 bases in between. The CDR3 contains 13 residues. From germline, CDR1 is LGHNA and CDR2 YNFKEQ. In DNA, the CDR3 is TGTGCCAGCAGACCGAGCGGAAACTACGAGCAGTACTTC. Its protein product is CASRPSGNYEQYF.

This clonotype was seen ten or more times. The chain is built from TRBV12-3 or TRBV12-4 and TRBJ2-3; 8 bases line up with TRBD1. CDR3 length: 15 amino acids. Trimming removed 8 bases from V and 2 bases from J; junction bases left unmatched: 9. The CDR3 sequence: CASVQRTGNTDTQYF. DNA for the CDR3: TGTGCCAGCGTTCAAAGGACAGGGAACACAGATACGCAGTATTTT.

The chain links TRBV10-3 to TRBJ2-3, with D maybe TRBD2 (7 bases). V shed 10 bases and J shed 0 bases, with 20 bases lying between them. Germline loops: CDR1 ENHRY, CDR2 SYGVKD. The CDR3 contains 16 residues. CDR3 DNA sequence: TGTGCCACTAGGGAGTCTCGGGGGGCTAGCACAGATACGCAGTATTTT. Encoded protein: CATRESRGASTDTQYF.

This clonotype was found a few times. J is TRBJ1-6 and V is TRBV4-1; D not resolved. CDR3 length: 15 amino acids. CDR1 is MGHRA and CDR2 is YSYEKL in the germline V gene. Between the trimmed V and J ends, which lost 4 bases and 6 bases, there was a span of 13 bases. The CDR3 DNA reads TGCGCCAGCAGCCTAGGGTGGGTCACTAATTCACCCCTCCACTTT. Translated: CASSLGWVTNSPLHF.

This clonotype was observed a few times. This chain links TRBV24-1 with TRBJ2-7; possibly TRBD1 for D (5 bases). From germline, CDR1 is KGHDR and CDR2 SFDVKD. V lost 4 bases, J lost 2 bases, and 8 bases lay in between. The CDR3 consists of 13 residues. CDR3 amino acids: CATSDPDTYEQYF. CDR3 nucleotide sequence: TGTGCCACCAGTGACCCGGACACCTACGAGCAGTACTTC.

The sample holds many counts of this clonotype. The chain recombines TRBV6-5 with TRBJ1-4; 9 positions agree with TRBD1. This CDR3 contains 17 residues. Germline lookup yields CDR1 MNHEY and CDR2 SVGAGI. Trimming cost V 0 bases and J 7 bases; bases outside gene matches: 9. CDR3 protein: CASSYSIPGTGSEKLFF. CDR3 in DNA: TGTGCCAGCAGTTACTCGATACCAGGGACAGGGTCTGAAAAACTGTTTTTT.

There are a few counts of this clonotype. The CDR3 loop is CASSHRDSGANVLTF. The CDR3 DNA is TGTGCCAGCAGCCACAGGGACTCTGGGGCCAACGTCCTGACTTTC. The genes are TRBV7-8 and TRBJ2-6; D is possibly TRBD1 (6 bases). Trimming took 5 bases from V and 0 from J, leaving 8 bases between them. CDR3 length equals 15 residues. From germline, CDR1 is SGHVS and CDR2 FQNEAQ.

This rearrangement joins TRBV20-1 to TRBJ2-3; 9 bases are shared with TRBD1. CDR1 is DFQATT, CDR2 SNEGSKA, per germline (reference sequence). There are 15 residues in the CDR3. V gave up 5 bases and J gave up 2 bases; unmatched junction bases: 8. In DNA, the CDR3 is TGCAGTGCTTTAAAGGACAGGGGAGTCACAGATACGCAGTATTTT. Translation: CSALKDRGVTDTQYF.

This clonotype has just a few counts. This chain uses TRBV11-2 with TRBJ2-3; D is unresolved. The germline V gene encodes CDR1 SGHAT and CDR2 FQNNGV. The CDR3 covers 13 residues. The V and J ends lost 3 bases and 7 bases respectively, with 11 bases between them. The CDR3 coding sequence is TGTGCCAGCAGCTTTGCCAGCTCCTATACGCAGTATTTT. This sequence encodes CASSFASSYTQYF. Looking up the rest from reference TRBV11-2 and TRBJ2-3 gives the full variable domain: EAGVAQSPRYKIIEKRQSVAFWCNPISGHATLYWYQQILGQGPKLLIQFQNNGVVDDSQLPKDRFSAERLKGVDSTLKIQPAKLEDSAVYLCASSFASSYTQYFGPGTRLTVL.

The rearrangement links TRBV27 to TRBJ2-3; D might be TRBD2 (6 bases). The CDR3 has 16 amino acids. Per germline, CDR1 MNHEY and CDR2 SMNVEV (reference sequence). V lost 1 base and J 5 bases, leaving 16 bases between the germline ends. CDR3 nucleotide sequence: TGTGCCAGCAGTTTATTAGGCGGGGAAAGGGTAGATACGCAGTATTTT. Translation: CASSLLGGERVDTQYF.

This clonotype was detected only a few times. The gene calls are TRBV18 and TRBJ2-7; D might be TRBD1 or TRBD2, each matching 5 bases. Germline V gene sequence: CDR1 KGHSH, CDR2 LQKENI. This CDR3 spans 11 amino acids. Trimming shortened V by 3 bases and J by 7 bases, and 7 bases separated the two germline ends. The DNA of the CDR3 is TGTGCCAGCTCACCGGGGGAAGAGCAGTACTTC. Translation: CASSPGEEQYF.

The chain employs TRBV29-1 and TRBJ1-4; possibly TRBD1 for D (5 bases). The V end lost 7 bases, the J end lost 3 bases, and 18 bases lay between the germline ends. Per the germline V gene, CDR1 is SQVTM and CDR2 is ANQGSEA. The length of the CDR3 is 15 residues. CDR3 DNA sequence: TGCAGCGCGGACGGGGGATCCAACTCTAATGAAAAACTGTTTTTT. Translation gives CSADGGSNSNEKLFF. The entire variable domain, with the rest obtained from reference TRBV29-1 and TRBJ1-4, is as follows: SAVISQKPSRDICQRGTSLTIQCQVDSQVTMMFWYRQQPGQSLTLIATANQGSEATYESGFVIDKFPISRPNLTFSTLTVSNMSPEDSSIYLCSADGGSNSNEKLFFGSGTQLSVL.

This clonotype was picked up many times. This sequence joins TRBV5-4 and TRBJ2-1, with a tentative D call TRBD2 (5 bases). Trimming took 10 bases from V and 7 from J, leaving 12 bases between them. The CDR3 consists of 11 residues. CDR1 is SGHNT, CDR2 YYREEE, per germline (reference sequence). The CDR3 here is CAAGDLNEQFF. CDR3 DNA: TGTGCCGCCGGGGATCTTAATGAGCAGTTCTTC.

In this sample, this clonotype turned up many times. The chain employs TRBV20-1 and TRBJ2-3; TRBD2 aligns across 10 bases. The CDR3 has 17 residues. The V and J ends lost 5 bases and 3 bases, in that order; junction bases with no gene match: 14. Germline CDR1 is DFQATT and CDR2 is SNEGSKA (reference sequence). The CDR3 loop reads CSALSRYGLAETDTQYF. The CDR3 DNA sequence: TGCAGTGCTCTAAGCCGATATGGACTAGCGGAGACAGATACGCAGTATTTT.

The rearrangement joins TRBV7-2 to TRBJ2-3, with 11 nucleotides matching TRBD2. The CDR3 is made up of 19 amino acids. Trimming cost V 4 bases and J 0 bases; bases outside gene matches: 12. CDR1 and CDR2 (germline): SGHTA, FQGNSA. Here the CDR3 DNA reads TGTGCCAGCAGCTCAAGTCTAGCGGGGGGTGCCTCTAGCACAGATACGCAGTATTTT. It yields the protein CASSSSLAGGASSTDTQYF. The complete variable domain, with remaining parts taken from reference TRBV7-2 and TRBJ2-3, reads GAGVSQSPSNKVTEKGKDVELRCDPISGHTALYWYRQSLGQGLEFLIYFQGNSAPDKSGLPSDRFSAERTGGSVSTLTIQRTQQEDSAVYLCASSSSLAGGASSTDTQYFGPGTRLTVL.

In this sample, this clonotype turned up many times. V is TRBV12-3 or TRBV12-4 and J is TRBJ1-1; D remains ambiguous. V was pared by 5 bases and J by 3 bases, with 4 bases between. This CDR3 has 11 amino acids. In nucleotides, the CDR3 is TGTGCCAGCAGTACCTACACTGAAGCTTTCTTT. It codes for CASSTYTEAFF.

The table lists this clonotype with a few counts. This chain joins TRBV10-3 and TRBJ1-1, with D uncertain. Trimming shortened V by 4 bases and J by 3 bases, and 9 bases separated the two germline ends. Germline V gene sequence: CDR1 ENHRY, CDR2 SYGVKD. The CDR3 has 13 residues. The CDR3 bases are TGTGCCATCAGTGCCGCCCGGGACACTGAAGCTTTCTTT. Its protein product is CAISAARDTEAFF.

This clonotype appeared many times. The V gene is TRBV7-2, the J gene TRBJ1-2, with a possible D match to TRBD1 (6 bases). Germline lookup yields CDR1 SGHTA and CDR2 FQGNSA. Trimming cost V 7 bases and J 7 bases, with 19 bases left between them. This CDR3 region has 14 residues. This CDR3 reads CASTDRDTFLGYTF. The CDR3 DNA sequence: TGTGCCAGCACCGACCGGGACACTTTCCTTGGCTACACCTTC.

This clonotype was seen more than once but under ten times. V is TRBV12-3 or TRBV12-4 and J is TRBJ2-3; D possibly uses TRBD1 or TRBD2 (5 bases each). CDR3 length equals 12 residues. Trimming pared 6 bases from V and 6 bases from J, leaving 10 bases between. The CDR3 coding sequence is TGTGCCAGCAGGTTCGAGGGGGATACGCAGTATTTT. Its protein product is CASRFEGDTQYF.

This clonotype was picked up many times. The V and J genes are TRBV10-3 and TRBJ1-2; D not resolved. The CDR3 runs to 16 residues. CDR1 and CDR2 from the germline V gene are ENHRY and SYGVKD. V lost 6 bases and J 4 bases, leaving 21 bases between the germline ends. The CDR3 loop is CAIRPSLAPDPYGYTF. DNA of the CDR3: TGTGCCATCAGGCCCAGTTTGGCCCCTGACCCCTATGGCTACACCTTC.

In its sample, this clonotype was seen a few times. The chain combines TRBV7-2 with TRBJ1-4; D uncertain. Deletions cut 1 base from V and 9 bases from J, with 15 bases between. The CDR3 is 15 amino acids. Germline CDR1 SGHTA, CDR2 FQGNSA. CDR3 residues: CASSLGGEGGKKLFF. The CDR3 region has the DNA TGTGCCAGCAGCTTAGGCGGGGAAGGCGGAAAAAAACTGTTTTTT.